These 13 T cell receptor beta chains originate from one sample sequenced in a study of T cell repertoires in cytomegalovirus infection. Each CDR3 protein gets one entry after TCRdb re-called the reads with MiXCR. The data show some 560,000 distinct CDR3 sequences, under 45% seen once. These receptors' targets are unknown. The specimen was cultured PBMCs, collected from culture after CMV antigen stimulation. Receptors originate from a human donor in good health (CMV status not recorded). Some clones in this sample may be carry-over from other donors' samples.

A few counts support this clonotype. The V call is TRBV7-7, the J call TRBJ2-1; a possible D gene is TRBD2 (6 bases). Germline V gene lookup returns CDR1 SSHAT and CDR2 FNYEAQ (reference sequence). The CDR3 loop spans 13 amino acids. Trimming removed 5 bases at V and 7 bases at J, with 12 bases between. This chain's CDR3 is CASSPRDLNEQFF. As DNA, the CDR3 is TGTGCCAGCAGCCCCCGGGACTTGAATGAGCAGTTCTTC. Variable domain in full (rest from reference TRBV7-7 and TRBJ2-1): GAGVSQSPRYKVTKRGQDVTLRCDPISSHATLYWYQQALGQGPEFLTYFNYEAQPDKSGLPSDRFSAERPEGSISTLTIQRTEQRDSAMYRCASSPRDLNEQFFGPGTRLTVL.

The chain joins TRBV7-9 to TRBJ2-1; D may be TRBD1 (6 bases). The CDR3 contains 15 residues. Germline V gives CDR1 SEHNR, CDR2 FQNEAQ (reference sequence). Trimming took off 1 base at V and 7 bases at J, with 14 bases between the two ends. CDR3 sequence: CASSLGQGYRNEQFF. In DNA, the CDR3 is TGTGCCAGCAGCTTAGGGCAGGGGTATCGAAATGAGCAGTTCTTC.

The chain has TRBV2 and TRBJ2-7, with D possibly TRBD2 on 6 matching bases. Germline CDR1 reads SNHLY; CDR2 reads FYNNEI. Trimming took 4 bases from V and 7 from J, leaving 23 bases between them. This CDR3 has 16 amino acids. The CDR3 coding sequence is TGTGCCAGCAGTGTAGTGCGGGAAGCACCTGAGGGGGAGCAGTACTTC. Translating it yields CASSVVREAPEGEQYF. Using reference TRBV2 and TRBJ2-7 for the parts outside the CDR3, the full variable domain is EPEVTQTPSHQVTQMGQEVILRCVPISNHLYFYWYRQILGQKVEFLVSFYNNEISEKSEIFDDQFSVERPDGSNFTLKIRSTKLEDSAMYFCASSVVREAPEGEQYFGPGTRLTVT.

This chain joins TRBV7-6 and TRBJ1-3; D is unresolved. Trimming left V 5 bases short and J 5 bases short, with 16 bases between. CDR3 length: 15 amino acids. Germline-derived CDR1 and CDR2 are SGHVS and FNYEAQ. Here the CDR3 DNA reads TGTGCCAGCAGCCCGAGGGCCCGAACTAGAAACACCATATATTTT. Its translation is CASSPRARTRNTIYF.

This chain joins TRBV20-1 and TRBJ2-7, with no clear D. Trimming pared 5 bases from V and 3 bases from J, leaving 11 bases between. The CDR3 length is 12 residues. Germline assignment: CDR1 DFQATT and CDR2 SNEGSKA (reference sequence). The CDR3: CSASPENYEQYF. CDR3 bases: TGCAGTGCTTCTCCAGAGAACTACGAGCAGTACTTC.

This clonotype has at least ten counts. The rearrangement uses TRBV24-1 and TRBJ2-1, with TRBD2 identical over 8 bases. The CDR3 sequence is 16 residues long. Germline-derived CDR1 and CDR2 are KGHDR and SFDVKD. V lost 4 bases, J lost 0 bases, and 4 bases stayed unmatched. The CDR3 spells CATSDTGGSSYNEQFF. CDR3 DNA sequence: TGTGCCACCAGTGACACGGGAGGGAGCTCCTACAATGAGCAGTTCTTC.

A few counts support this clonotype. This chain uses TRBV6-6 with TRBJ1-1; TRBD1 is a possible D gene (5 bases). Germline-derived CDR1 and CDR2 are MNHNY and SVGAGI (reference sequence). The V and J ends lost 4 bases and 3 bases respectively, with 9 bases between them. The CDR3 has 13 residues. DNA of the CDR3: TGTGCCAGCAGTTTTGACAGTTACACTGAAGCTTTCTTT. Translated: CASSFDSYTEAFF.

The gene calls are TRBV6-2 or TRBV6-3 and TRBJ2-1; 8 positions agree with TRBD2. The CDR3 spans 13 residues. Trimming cost V 6 bases and J 12 bases; bases outside gene matches: 10. Germline-derived CDR1 and CDR2 are MNHEY and SVGEGT. As DNA, the CDR3 is TGTGCCAGCAGAGAGACTAGCGCCTCAACGCAGTTCTTC. Its protein product is CASRETSASTQFF.

This clonotype was recorded once. The chain links TRBV28 to TRBJ2-5; TRBD2 matches 8 bases. Per the germline V gene, CDR1 is MDHEN and CDR2 is SYDVKM. The V gene end was trimmed by 7 bases and the J gene end by 1 base; junction bases not matched to a gene: 11. The CDR3 contains 16 residues. CDR3 loop: CASKPAGGGPQETQYF. The CDR3 nucleotides read TGTGCCAGCAAGCCAGCCGGGGGGGGGCCCCAAGAGACCCAGTACTTC.

This clonotype was detected only a few times. The chain employs TRBV7-2 and TRBJ2-5; D is unresolved. V dropped 0 bases and J dropped 5 bases, with 13 bases sitting between them. The CDR3 sequence is 15 residues long. Germline V gene lookup returns CDR1 SGHTA and CDR2 FQGNSA. CDR3 in amino acids: CASSLAGRNLETQYF. CDR3 coding DNA: TGTGCCAGCAGCTTAGCGGGCAGGAATTTGGAGACCCAGTACTTC.

This clonotype has a handful of counts. V gene TRBV6-2 or TRBV6-3 combines with J gene TRBJ2-7; D remains ambiguous. V lost 0 bases to trimming and J lost 4 bases, with 13 bases between them. Per the germline V gene, CDR1 is MNHEY and CDR2 is SVGEGT. This CDR3 has 15 amino acids. CDR3 DNA: TGTGCCAGCAGTTACTCGATTCTAGGAGCGTACGAGCAGTACTTC. As protein: CASSYSILGAYEQYF.

The table lists this clonotype with a count of one. This sequence joins TRBV2 and TRBJ2-7; a weak D match, TRBD2 (7 bases). CDR1 is SNHLY, CDR2 FYNNEI, per germline. This CDR3 has 12 amino acids. The V end lost 6 bases, the J end lost 5 bases, and 11 bases lay between the germline ends. The CDR3: CASRGGGDEQYF. For the CDR3, the DNA is TGTGCCAGCAGAGGGGGAGGGGACGAGCAGTACTTC.

This rearrangement joins TRBV5-5 to TRBJ1-1; 8 bases are a match to TRBD1. Germline CDR1 is SGHKS and CDR2 is YYEKEE (reference sequence). V shed 4 bases and J 4 bases; nucleotides not matched to a gene: 12. The CDR3 extends over 16 amino acids. The CDR3 sequence is CASSRTPVDRGTEAFF. DNA of the CDR3: TGTGCCAGCAGCCGTACCCCGGTTGACAGGGGCACTGAAGCTTTCTTT.